This entry lists 5 T cell receptor beta chains sequenced from one sample in a study of PD-1 blockade in classical Hodgkin lymphoma. Data came from immunoSEQ multiplex PCR; TCRdb stores just in-frame clones and leaves some out. This table has over 15,000 clones, 70% appearing once. Time point denoted: cycle 4 day 1 (C4D1), after 6 weeks of nivolumab. Each of the patients experienced relapse following autologous stem cell transplantation, and their brentuximab vedotin exposure differed. Magnetic negative selection purified CD4+ T cells from thawed PBMCs. The sample here was CD4+ T cells from blood, taken before the fourth cycle of nivolumab. The receptors shown here come from a human donor with classical Hodgkin lymphoma.

V and J are TRBV2 and TRBJ2-1; D is unclear. The V end lost 4 bases, the J end lost 2 bases, and 6 bases lay between the germline ends. The CDR3 covers 13 residues. From germline, CDR1 is SNHLY and CDR2 FYNNEI. Written as DNA, the CDR3 is TGTGCCAGCAGTGTAAATACCTACAATGAGCAGTTCTTC. It encodes CASSVNTYNEQFF.

This chain connects TRBV5-1 to TRBJ2-5, with D unresolved. The CDR3 covers 17 residues. Germline assignment: CDR1 SGHRS and CDR2 YFSETQ. V lost 0 bases and J 5 bases, leaving 20 bases between the germline ends. This CDR3 reads CASSLAVFNPIFETQYF. CDR3 DNA: TGCGCCAGCAGCTTGGCCGTGTTCAACCCTATCTTTGAGACCCAGTACTTC.

This clone was observed a few times. The rearrangement links TRBV2 to TRBJ1-2, with 7 bases matching TRBD1. The CDR3 covers 13 residues. With V trimmed by 4 bases and J by 4 bases, 3 bases remained unmatched. Germline V gene data show CDR1 as SNHLY and CDR2 as FYNNEI. Here the CDR3 reads CASSGQGIYGYTF. In DNA, the CDR3 is TGTGCCAGCAGTGGACAGGGCATCTATGGCTACACCTTC.

This clone has more than one count but fewer than ten. CDR3 nucleotides: TGTGCCAGCAGTCTCGGGACAGTTCACGGCTACACCTTC. Encoded protein: CASSLGTVHGYTF. This sequence joins TRBV28 and TRBJ1-2, with 7 bases identical to TRBD1. The V and J ends lost 5 bases and 8 bases, in that order; junction bases with no gene match: 8. There are 13 residues in the CDR3. CDR1 and CDR2 (germline): MDHEN, SYDVKM.

This clone was observed a few times. The chain links TRBV25-1 to TRBJ2-1; D call uncertain. Germline V gene sequence: CDR1 MGHDK, CDR2 SYGVNS. Between the trimmed V and J ends, which lost 3 bases and 5 bases, there was a span of 11 bases. This CDR3 is built from 14 residues. Written as DNA, the CDR3 is TGTGCCAGCAGTGATCAGACTGGAAACAATGAGCAGTTCTTC. Translation gives CASSDQTGNNEQFF.